The present T cell receptor beta chain was sequenced within a study of T cell repertoires in aging, cancer and after chemotherapy. Across the study: Six age groups, ranging from 30 or younger to 70 or older, included the donors. Chronic lymphocytic leukemia patients on fludarabine- or bendamustine-based regimens gave paired samples before and after chemotherapy.

Amplification of TCR beta used genomic DNA extracted from peripheral blood. Multiplex touch-down PCR with TRB-A/B primers amplified rearranged V-D-J TRB sequences. TCRdb redid the calling of the multiplex PCR reads with MiXCR, one entry per CDR3 protein. The sample holds some 6,100 distinct CDR3 sequences, less than 35% seen once. The CDR3 runs to 13 residues. Trimming removed 6 bases at V and 3 bases at J, with 8 bases between. Per germline, CDR1 MNHEY and CDR2 SVGEGT. This clonotype has a handful of counts. V usage is TRBV6-2 or TRBV6-3 and J usage is TRBJ2-2, with a tentative D call TRBD2 (6 bases). The sequence was obtained from a human donor with a blood cancer. Sequencing was carried out using blood. The CDR3: CASRRDYTGELFF. The CDR3 nucleotides are TGTGCCAGCAGGCGGGACTACACCGGGGAGCTGTTTTTT.